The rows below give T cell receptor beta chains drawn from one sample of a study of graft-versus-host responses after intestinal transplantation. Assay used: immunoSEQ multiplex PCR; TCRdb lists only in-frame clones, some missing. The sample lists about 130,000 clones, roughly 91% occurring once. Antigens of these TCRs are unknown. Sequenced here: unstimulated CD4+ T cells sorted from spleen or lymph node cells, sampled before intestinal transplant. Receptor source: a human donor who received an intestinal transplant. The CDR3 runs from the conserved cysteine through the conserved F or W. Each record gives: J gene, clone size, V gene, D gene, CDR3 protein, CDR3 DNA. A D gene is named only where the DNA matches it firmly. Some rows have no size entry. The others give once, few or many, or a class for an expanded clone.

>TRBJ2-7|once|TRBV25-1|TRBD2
CASSSAGVSYEQYF
TGTGCCAGCAGTTCAGCGGGAGTCTCCTACGAGCAGTACTTC
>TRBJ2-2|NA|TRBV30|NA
CATARDTGELFF
TGTGCTACGGCCCGTGACACCGGGGAGCTGTTTTTT
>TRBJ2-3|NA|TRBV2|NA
CASPTQGSADTQYF
TGTGCCAGCCCCACCCAGGGATCTGCGGATACGCAGTATTTT
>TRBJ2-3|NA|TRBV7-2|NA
CASSLADTQYF
TGTGCCAGCAGCTTAGCAGATACGCAGTATTTT
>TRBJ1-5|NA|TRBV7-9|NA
CASSPGGNQPQHF
TGTGCCAGCAGCCCCGGAGGCAATCAGCCCCAGCATTTT
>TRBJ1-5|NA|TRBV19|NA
CASRWTSNQPQHF
TGCGCCAGTAGGTGGACAAGCAATCAGCCCCAGCATTTT
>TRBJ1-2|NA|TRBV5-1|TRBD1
CASSLGDRNYGYTF
TGCGCCAGCAGCTTGGGGGACAGGAACTATGGCTACACCTTC
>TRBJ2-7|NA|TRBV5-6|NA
CASSWDNYEQYF
TGTGCCAGCAGCTGGGACAATTACGAGCAGTACTTC
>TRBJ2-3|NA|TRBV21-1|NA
CASSKSRTRGTDTQYF
TGTGCCAGCAGCAAATCGAGGACTAGAGGTACAGATACGCAGTATTTT
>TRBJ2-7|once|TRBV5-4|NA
CASTPSLGPDYEQYF
TGTGCCAGCACCCCTTCGCTAGGGCCGGACTACGAGCAGTACTTC
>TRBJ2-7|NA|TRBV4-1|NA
CASSPRSSTYSYEQYF
TGCGCCAGCAGCCCTCGGAGCAGTACCTACTCCTACGAGCAGTACTTC
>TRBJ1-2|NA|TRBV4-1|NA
CASSPHQVGFNYGYTF
TGCGCCAGCAGCCCCCATCAAGTTGGATTTAACTATGGCTACACCTTC
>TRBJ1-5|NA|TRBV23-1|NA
CASSHSPGTFSNQPQHF
TGCGCCAGCAGTCACTCCCCCGGGACATTTAGCAATCAGCCCCAGCATTTT
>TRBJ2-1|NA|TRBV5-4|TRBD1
CASSLGTGTAYNEQFF
TGTGCCAGCAGCCTAGGAACCGGGACAGCATACAATGAGCAGTTCTTC
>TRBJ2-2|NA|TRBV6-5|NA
CASSYSEANTGELFF
TGTGCCAGCAGTTACTCGGAGGCGAACACCGGGGAGCTGTTTTTT
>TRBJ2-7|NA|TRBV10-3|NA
CAISDAGTSYEQYF
TGTGCCATCAGTGACGCTGGGACCTCCTACGAGCAGTACTTC
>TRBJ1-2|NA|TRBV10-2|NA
CASLGEGYTF
TGCGCCAGCCTAGGAGAAGGCTACACCTTC
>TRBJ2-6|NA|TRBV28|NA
CAGCSGAGANVLTF
TGTGCCGGCTGTTCGGGGGCAGGGGCCAACGTCCTGACTTTC
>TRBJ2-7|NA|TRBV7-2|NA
CASSLALGPLYEQYF
TGTGCCAGCAGCTTAGCTTTGGGGCCCCTCTACGAGCAGTACTTC
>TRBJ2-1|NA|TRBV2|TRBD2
CASSSGTSPSYNEQFF
TGTGCCAGCAGTTCCGGGACTAGCCCCTCCTACAATGAGCAGTTCTTC
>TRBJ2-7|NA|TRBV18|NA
CASSYGPSYEQYF
TGTGCCAGCTCCTACGGGCCTTCATACGAGCAGTACTTC
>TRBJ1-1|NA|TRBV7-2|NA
CASSLGAANTEAFF
TGTGCCAGCAGCTTAGGAGCAGCGAACACTGAAGCTTTCTTT
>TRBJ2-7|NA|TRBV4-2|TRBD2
CASSQASGLDEQYF
TGTGCCAGCAGCCAAGCTTCTGGACTAGACGAGCAGTACTTC
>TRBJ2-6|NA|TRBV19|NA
CASSSPIISGANVLTF
TGTGCCAGTAGCAGCCCAATAATCTCTGGGGCCAACGTCCTGACTTTC
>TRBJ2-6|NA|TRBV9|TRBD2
CASSGLAGSGANVLTF
TGTGCCAGCAGCGGACTAGCGGGGTCTGGGGCCAACGTCCTGACTTTC
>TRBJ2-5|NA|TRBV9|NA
CASSGETQYF
TGTGCCAGCAGCGGGGAGACCCAGTACTTC
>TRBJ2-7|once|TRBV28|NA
CATTRQRATYEQYF
TGTGCCACCACTAGGCAGAGGGCCACCTACGAGCAGTACTTC
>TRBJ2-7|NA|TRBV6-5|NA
CASSADRSSYEQYF
TGTGCCAGCAGTGCGGACAGATCCTCCTACGAGCAGTACTTC
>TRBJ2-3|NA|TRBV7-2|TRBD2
CASSLSSGRPDTQYF
TGTGCCAGCAGCTTGAGTAGCGGGAGGCCAGATACGCAGTATTTT
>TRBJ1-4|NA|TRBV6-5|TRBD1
CASSYTRTGVEKLFF
TGTGCCAGCAGTTACACCCGGACAGGGGTGGAAAAACTGTTTTTT
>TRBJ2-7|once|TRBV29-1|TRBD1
CSVEDQRTGEGYEQYF
TGCAGCGTTGAAGATCAGAGAACAGGGGAAGGCTACGAGCAGTACTTC
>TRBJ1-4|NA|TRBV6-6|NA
CASSPQGLNEKLFF
TGTGCCAGCAGCCCCCAGGGACTTAATGAAAAACTGTTTTTT
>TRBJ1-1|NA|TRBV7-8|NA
CASSSTGAMMNTEAFF
TGTGCCAGCAGCTCGACAGGCGCTATGATGAACACTGAAGCTTTCTTT
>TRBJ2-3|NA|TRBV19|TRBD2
CASSIGLLAGVLDTQYF
TGTGCCAGTAGTATAGGGCTTCTAGCGGGAGTGCTAGATACGCAGTATTTT
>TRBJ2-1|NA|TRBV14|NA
CASSQDLITASPNEQFF
TGTGCCAGCAGCCAAGATCTAATTACGGCTTCCCCCAATGAGCAGTTCTTC
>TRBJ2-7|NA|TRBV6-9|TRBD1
CAILDRFILEQYF
TGTGCCATCCTGGACAGGTTCATCCTCGAGCAGTACTTC